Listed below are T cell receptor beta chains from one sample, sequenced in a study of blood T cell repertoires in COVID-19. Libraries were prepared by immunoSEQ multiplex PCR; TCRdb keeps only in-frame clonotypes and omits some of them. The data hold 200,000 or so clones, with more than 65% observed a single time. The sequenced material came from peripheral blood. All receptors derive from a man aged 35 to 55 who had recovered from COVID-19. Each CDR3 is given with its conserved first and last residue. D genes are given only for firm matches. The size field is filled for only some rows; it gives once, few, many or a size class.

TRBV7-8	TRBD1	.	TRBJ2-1	CASSHRTGHEQFF	TGTGCCAGCAGCCACCGGACAGGACATGAGCAGTTCTTC
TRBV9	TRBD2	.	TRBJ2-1	CASSISGSSYNEQFF	TGTGCCAGCAGCATTAGCGGGAGCTCCTACAATGAGCAGTTCTTC
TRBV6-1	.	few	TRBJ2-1	CASSATFRDNNYNEQFF	TGTGCCAGCAGTGCCACATTCCGGGACAATAACTACAATGAGCAGTTCTTC
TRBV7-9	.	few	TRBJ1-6	CASRLGGAGNSPLHF	TGTGCCAGCCGACTCGGAGGGGCAGGAAATTCACCCCTCCACTTT
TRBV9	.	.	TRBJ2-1	CASSAQAGTRAYNEQFF	TGTGCCAGCAGCGCCCAGGCCGGGACACGAGCCTACAATGAGCAGTTCTTC
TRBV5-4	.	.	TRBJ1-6	CASSSYGQISYNSPLHF	TGTGCCAGCAGCTCTTACGGACAGATCTCCTATAATTCACCCCTCCACTTT
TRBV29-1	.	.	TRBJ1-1	CSVAEGTNTEAFF	TGCAGCGTTGCGGAGGGAACGAACACTGAAGCTTTCTTT
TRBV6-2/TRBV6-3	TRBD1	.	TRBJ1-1	CASSDLDRGKTEAFF	TGTGCCAGCAGTGATTTGGACAGGGGAAAGACTGAAGCTTTCTTT
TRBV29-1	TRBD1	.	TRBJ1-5	CSVSTGWTNQPQHF	TGCAGCGTCTCGACAGGGTGGACCAATCAGCCCCAGCATTTT
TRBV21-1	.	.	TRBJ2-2	CASDGQGGRGFAGELFF	TGTGCCAGCGATGGGCAGGGTGGTCGTGGGTTCGCCGGGGAGCTGTTTTTT
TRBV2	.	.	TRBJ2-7	CASSEFGERQLTYEQYF	TGTGCCAGCAGTGAATTCGGGGAAAGGCAGCTCACCTACGAGCAGTACTTC
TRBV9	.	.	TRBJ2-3	CASSVAWGDTDTQYF	TGTGCCAGCAGCGTAGCATGGGGCGACACAGATACGCAGTATTTT
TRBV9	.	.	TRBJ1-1	CASSVMTENTEAFF	TGTGCCAGCAGCGTTATGACAGAGAACACTGAAGCTTTCTTT
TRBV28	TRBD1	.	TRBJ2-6	CASSPSLGTGQISGANVLTF	TGTGCCAGCAGTCCCTCCCTGGGGACAGGCCAAATCTCTGGGGCCAACGTCCTGACTTTC
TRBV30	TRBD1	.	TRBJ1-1	CAWSVPRTGLNTEAFF	TGTGCCTGGAGTGTACCCCGGACAGGGCTGAACACTGAAGCTTTCTTT
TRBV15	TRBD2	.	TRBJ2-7	CATSRGASGRSYEQYF	TGTGCCACCAGCAGAGGGGCTAGCGGACGCTCCTACGAGCAGTACTTC
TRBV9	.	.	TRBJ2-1	CASSVEFGTHNEQFF	TGTGCCAGCAGCGTAGAATTTGGGACTCACAATGAGCAGTTCTTC
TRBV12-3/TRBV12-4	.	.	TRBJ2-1	CASSFSSYNEQFF	TGTGCCAGCAGTTTCTCCTCCTACAATGAGCAGTTCTTC
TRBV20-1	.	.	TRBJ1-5	CSASSGNQPQHF	TGCAGTGCTAGTTCGGGGAATCAGCCCCAGCATTTT
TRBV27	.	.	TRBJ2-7	CASSLGAGRTYEQYF	TGTGCCAGCAGTTTGGGGGCAGGCCGTACCTACGAGCAGTACTTC
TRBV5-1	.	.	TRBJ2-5	CASSLLGVEETQYF	TGCGCCAGCAGCTTGCTAGGGGTTGAAGAGACCCAGTACTTC
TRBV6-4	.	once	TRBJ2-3	CASSLSTTDTQYF	TGTGCCAGCAGTCTTAGTACCACAGATACGCAGTATTTT
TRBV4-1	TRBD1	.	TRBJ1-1	CASSQRQGDTEAFF	TGCGCCAGCAGCCAACGGCAGGGGGACACTGAAGCTTTCTTT
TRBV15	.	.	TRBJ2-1	CATSTPRFGSWDEQFF	TGTGCCACCAGCACTCCGAGGTTCGGTAGTTGGGATGAGCAGTTCTTC
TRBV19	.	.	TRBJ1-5	CASIDRTYSNQPQHF	TGTGCCAGCATTGACAGAACCTATAGCAATCAGCCCCAGCATTTT
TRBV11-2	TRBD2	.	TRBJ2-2	CASSPYTSGRADGELFF	TGTGCCAGCAGCCCCTACACTAGCGGGAGGGCCGACGGGGAGCTGTTTTTT
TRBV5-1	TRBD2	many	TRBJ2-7	CASSAGLARLAGEQYF	TGCGCCAGCAGCGCGGGACTAGCGAGACTCGCGGGGGAGCAGTACTTC
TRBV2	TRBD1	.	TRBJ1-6	CASSEGKDRGSYNSPLHF	TGTGCCAGCAGTGAAGGAAAGGACAGGGGCTCCTATAATTCACCCCTCCACTTT
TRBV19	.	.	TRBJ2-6	CASSTGGGSGANVLTF	TGTGCCAGTAGTACCGGCGGAGGCTCTGGGGCCAACGTCCTGACTTTC
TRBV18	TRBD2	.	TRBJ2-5	CASSGSGGQETQYF	TGTGCCAGCTCAGGGAGCGGGGGTCAAGAGACCCAGTACTTC
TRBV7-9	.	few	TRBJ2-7	CASSSWDTSYEQYF	TGTGCCAGCAGCTCATGGGACACCTCCTACGAGCAGTACTTC
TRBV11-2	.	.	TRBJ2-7	CASSSQGYEQYF	TGTGCCAGCAGCTCTCAGGGTTACGAGCAGTACTTC
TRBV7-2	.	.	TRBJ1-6	CASSFGSYNSPLHF	TGTGCCAGCAGCTTCGGCTCCTATAATTCACCCCTCCACTTT
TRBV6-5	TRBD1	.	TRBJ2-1	CASSPRTGPEQFF	TGTGCCAGCAGTCCTCGGACAGGGCCTGAGCAGTTCTTC
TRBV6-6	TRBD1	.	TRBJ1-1	CATQDRVWTEAFF	TGTGCCACCCAAGACAGGGTATGGACTGAAGCTTTCTTT